This TCR beta chain was sequenced during a study of glioma-infiltrating T cells. Overall study findings and caveats: Above-expected tissue-blood divergence occurred in all gliomas, most in low-grade ones. A blood CDR3 motif signature was depleted in highly divergent patients.

TCR alpha and beta CDR3 regions were amplified from RNA using iRepertoire nested multiplex PCR. TCRdb analysed the multiplex PCR reads with MiXCR anew, one entry per CDR3 protein. Here the sample spans 300,000 to 400,000 distinct CDR3 sequences, approximately 42% being singletons. As to this clonotype: The antigen is unknown.

CDR1 SGHTA and CDR2 FQGNSA come from the germline V gene. V lost 7 bases and J lost 9; bases outside the gene matches: 20. The CDR3 contains 16 residues. The chain carries TRBV7-2 and TRBJ2-7; 8 bases fit TRBD1. The sequence was collected from a human donor with low-grade glioma or glioblastoma, undergoing nonglioma brain surgery, or in good health (not recorded which). The sequenced sample was glioma tissue, nonneoplastic brain tissue, or PBMCs (not recorded which). The CDR3 bases are TGTGCCAGCACCTCCCTCCGGACAGGGAGACCAGATACGCAGTACTTC. Amino acid sequence: CASTSLRTGRPDTQYF.